These 5 T cell receptor beta chains came from one sample sequenced in a study of CD8+ T cells in alopecia areata. It was cDNA, reverse transcribed from extracted RNA, that served as the sequencing template. Clones were read by immunoSEQ multiplex PCR, and TCRdb kept only the in-frame ones, dropping some. This sample has over 100,000 clones, with approximately 49% found just once. Material: CD8+ T cells sorted from blood, obtained at week 0. These receptor sequences come from a human donor with alopecia areata.

The chain recombines TRBV27 with TRBJ2-7; a weak D match, TRBD1 (6 bases). Germline V lookup: CDR1 MNHEY, CDR2 SMNVEV (reference sequence). V lost 5 bases to trimming and J lost 0 bases, with 8 bases between them. This CDR3 has 13 residues. This CDR3 is CASSAGASYEQYF. CDR3 coding DNA: TGTGCCAGCAGTGCAGGGGCCTCCTACGAGCAGTACTTC.

As for this clone: A read error likely explains this, since a far larger clone differs by one base. CDR3: CASSPSSYEQYF. The CDR3 DNA reads as TGTGCCAGCAGCCCGAGCTCCTACGAGCAGTACTTC. This chain links TRBV13 with TRBJ2-7; D unclear. V lost 5 bases and J lost 0, with 5 bases in between. The CDR3 has 12 residues. Germline V lookup: CDR1 PRHDT, CDR2 FYEKMQ (reference sequence).

The chain carries TRBV4-1 and TRBJ2-3, with D unclear. Trimming shortened V by 1 base and J by 4 bases, and 6 bases separated the two germline ends. CDR3 size: 13 residues. Germline V gene sequence: CDR1 MGHRA, CDR2 YSYEKL. This CDR3 is CASSQVGSDTQYF. In nucleotides, the CDR3 is TGCGCCAGCAGCCAAGTAGGGTCAGATACGCAGTATTTT.

The V call is TRBV7-9, the J call TRBJ1-1; D might be TRBD1 (5 bases). V was clipped by 0 bases and J by 2 bases, with 10 bases between them. The CDR3 has 15 amino acids. CDR1 SEHNR and CDR2 FQNEAQ come from the germline V gene (reference sequence). The CDR3 bases are TGTGCCAGCAGCTTAGCGATGGGGGGAAACACTGAAGCTTTCTTT. Its protein is CASSLAMGGNTEAFF.

This clone was counted between two and nine times. Other DNA sequences within the sample encode an identical CDR3. J is TRBJ2-6 and V is TRBV30; D uncertain. Per the germline V gene, CDR1 is GTSNPN and CDR2 is SVGIG (reference sequence). The V and J ends lost 0 bases and 4 bases respectively, with 7 bases between them. The CDR3 length is 14 residues. CDR3 coding DNA: TGTGCCTGGAGTGTAGGAGCCGGGGCCAACGTCCTGACTTTC. Residues: CAWSVGAGANVLTF. The variable domain in full, completed from reference TRBV30 and TRBJ2-6, reads SQTIHQWPATLVQPVGSPLSLECTVEGTSNPNLYWYRQAAGRGLQLLFYSVGIGQISSEVPQNLSASRPQDRQFILSSKKLLLSDSGFYLCAWSVGAGANVLTFGAGSRLTVL.